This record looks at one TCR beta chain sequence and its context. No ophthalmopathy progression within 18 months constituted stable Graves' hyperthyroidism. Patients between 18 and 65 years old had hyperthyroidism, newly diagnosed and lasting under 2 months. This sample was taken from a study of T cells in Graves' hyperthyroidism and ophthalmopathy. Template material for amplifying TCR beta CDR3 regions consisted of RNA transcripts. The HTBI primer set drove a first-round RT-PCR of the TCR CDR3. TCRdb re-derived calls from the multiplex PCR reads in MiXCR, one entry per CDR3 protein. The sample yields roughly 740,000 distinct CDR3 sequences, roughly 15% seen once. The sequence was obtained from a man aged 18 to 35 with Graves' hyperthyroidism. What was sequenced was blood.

CDR3 protein: CASSPAGAGTSYRSNEKLFF. For the CDR3, the DNA is TGCGCCAGCAGCCCGGCCGGAGCAGGGACCTCGTATAGGTCTAATGAAAAACTGTTTTTT. This chain joins TRBV5-1 and TRBJ1-4, with D perhaps matching TRBD1 (5 bases). Trimming took off 4 bases at V and 3 bases at J, with 28 bases between the two ends. Germline CDR1 and CDR2: SGHRS and YFSETQ. The CDR3 loop spans 20 amino acids.